A selection of T cell receptor beta chains follows, all from one sample in a study of Graves' ophthalmopathy and Graves' hyperthyroidism. Each CDR3 protein gets one entry after TCRdb re-called the multiplex PCR reads with MiXCR. The table lists 650,000 to 900,000 distinct CDR3 sequences, 40% of them singletons. The sample consisted of peripheral blood. The receptors were gathered from an adult man with Graves' ophthalmopathy. CDR3s include the opening cysteine and the closing phenylalanine or tryptophan. Each record gives: clone size, J gene, D gene, V gene, CDR3 DNA, CDR3 protein. The D gene is left open where the match is weak. A row's size may be missing; if present it is once, few, many or a size class.

few TRBJ2-7 TRBD2 TRBV11-2 TGTGCCAGCAGCCCACTAGCGGGAGGGGGCGAGCAGTACTTC CASSPLAGGGEQYF
. TRBJ2-2 TRBD1 TRBV2 TGTGCCAGCAGTGACAATCGGGACAGCACCGGGGAGCTGTTTTTT CASSDNRDSTGELFF
many TRBJ2-5 TRBD1 TRBV11-2 TGTGCCAGCAGCAGACCGGGACAGGGGTCAGAGACCCAGTACTTC CASSRPGQGSETQYF
. TRBJ2-1 . TRBV7-3 TGTGCCAGCAGCCTAATAGCGGCAGGTGAGCAGTTCTTC CASSLIAAGEQFF
many TRBJ1-2 TRBD1 TRBV7-9 TGTGCCAGCAGCCCCCGGACAGGGGAAGACTATGGCTACACCTTC CASSPRTGEDYGYTF
many TRBJ1-5 . TRBV10-3 TGTGCCACTCAGTTCCAGGGTGGTCAGCCCCAGCATTTT CATQFQGGQPQHF
once TRBJ1-4 . TRBV7-9 TGTGCCAGCAGCTTACAGTTTTTT CASSLQFF
. TRBJ1-5 TRBD1 TRBV7-2 TGTGCCAGCAGCTTATTAGGGGGCCGAAGCAATCAGCCCCAGCATTTT CASSLLGGRSNQPQHF
. TRBJ1-1 TRBD1 TRBV5-1 TGCGCCAGCAGCCGGGACAGAACATCTCACACTGAAGCTTTCTTT CASSRDRTSHTEAFF
. TRBJ1-1 TRBD1 TRBV2 TGTGCCAGCAGCTTACAGGGGGCAGCTGGAAACACTGAAGCTTTCTTT CASSLQGAAGNTEAFF
. TRBJ2-7 TRBD2 TRBV7-8 TGTGCCAGCAGCGTAGGGGCCTTAGCGGGGTACTACGAGCAGTACTTC CASSVGALAGYYEQYF
many TRBJ1-4 . TRBV25-1 TGTGCCAGCAGTGAAGTGGATGATGAAAAACTGTTTTTT CASSEVDDEKLFF
. TRBJ1-2 . TRBV7-2 TGTGCCAGCAGTTTGAGTCAGGATTATGGGGGCTACACCTTC CASSLSQDYGGYTF
few TRBJ2-2 . TRBV25-1 TGTGCCAGCAGTGAACCGCGAGGAGAAGCCGGGGAGCTGTTTTTT CASSEPRGEAGELFF
many TRBJ1-6 . TRBV29-1 TGCAGCGTTGAAGAGGGTGTAAATTCACCCCTCCACTTT CSVEEGVNSPLHF
. TRBJ1-5 . TRBV24-1 TGTGCCAGCTCACCCCAGGGGATGAGCAATCAGCCCCAGCATTTT CASSPQGMSNQPQHF
. TRBJ2-7 TRBD2 TRBV10-2 TGCGCCAGCCGCGTCCTAGCGGGGGTTCCCTACGGGCAGTACTTC CASRVLAGVPYGQYF
few TRBJ2-3 TRBD2 TRBV25-1 TGTGCCAGCCGGCGGGGGGGCAGCACAGATACGCAGTATTTT CASRRGGSTDTQYF
many TRBJ1-1 . TRBV5-1 TGCGCCAGCGGCCTTCGGCACATGAACACTGAAGCTTTCTTT CASGLRHMNTEAFF
. TRBJ1-2 TRBD1 TRBV2 TGTGCCAGCAGCGTAGCAGACCGGACGACAGGGTCGATATATGGCTACACCTTC CASSVADRTTGSIYGYTF
many TRBJ2-6 . TRBV12-3/TRBV12-4 TGTGCCAGCATCAGGGACTCAGCTGGGGCCAACGTCCTGACTTTC CASIRDSAGANVLTF
. TRBJ1-5 TRBD1 TRBV2 TGTGCCAGCAGCCAAGACCACAGGGGAGGGGATCAGCCCCAGCATTTT CASSQDHRGGDQPQHF
. TRBJ1-2 TRBD1 TRBV4-3 TGCGCCAGCAGCCAAGATAAGGGGGCTGGGGGCTACACCTTC CASSQDKGAGGYTF
. TRBJ2-2 TRBD2 TRBV5-1 TGCGCCAGCAGCTTCATAGCGGGAGACACCGGGGAGCTGTTTTTT CASSFIAGDTGELFF